This T cell receptor beta chain is drawn from a study of shared clonotypes between healthy human individuals. This CDR3 spans 13 amino acids. Germline V gene lookup returns CDR1 SQVTM and CDR2 ANQGSEA. The ends were cut back, 6 bases at V and 1 base at J, with 10 bases in the middle. As defined, naive CD8 cells were CD45RO-negative and positively selected for CCR7, with terminally differentiated effector memory CD45RA+ cells excluded. This clone has just one count. The same CDR3 also results from other DNA sequences found in this sample. Assay: immunoSEQ multiplex PCR; the TCRdb copy retains only in-frame clones and omits some. The table includes roughly 2,000,000 clones, roughly 95% detected once.

The source is a man between 18 and 29 years old in good health. Some clones in this sample may be carry-over from other donors' samples. The source material was naive CD8+ T cells from PBMCs. The chain joins TRBV29-1 to TRBJ2-1; the D is unclear. In nucleotides, the CDR3 is TGCAGCGTCCGTGAGAGGTCCTACAATGAGCAGTTCTTC. This sequence encodes CSVRERSYNEQFF.